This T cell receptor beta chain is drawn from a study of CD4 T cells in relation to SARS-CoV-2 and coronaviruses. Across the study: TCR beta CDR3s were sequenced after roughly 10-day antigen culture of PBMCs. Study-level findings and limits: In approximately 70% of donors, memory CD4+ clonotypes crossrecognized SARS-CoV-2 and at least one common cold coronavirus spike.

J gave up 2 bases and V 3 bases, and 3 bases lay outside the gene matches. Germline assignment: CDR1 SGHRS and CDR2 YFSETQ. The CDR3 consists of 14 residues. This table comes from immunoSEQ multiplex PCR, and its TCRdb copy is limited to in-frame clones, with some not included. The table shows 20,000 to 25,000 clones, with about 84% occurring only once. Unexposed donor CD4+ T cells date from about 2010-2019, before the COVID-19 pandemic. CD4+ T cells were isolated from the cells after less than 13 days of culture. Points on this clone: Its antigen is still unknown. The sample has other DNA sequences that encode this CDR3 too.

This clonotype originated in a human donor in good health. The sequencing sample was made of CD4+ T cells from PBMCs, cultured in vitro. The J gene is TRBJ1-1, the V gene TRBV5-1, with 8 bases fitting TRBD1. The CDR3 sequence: CASSSGQGNTEAFF. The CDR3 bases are TGCGCCAGCAGCTCCGGACAGGGAAACACTGAAGCTTTCTTT.